The clone carrying this TCR beta chain showed up just once. Antigen unknown. The data were obtained in a study of memory CD4+ T cells and cytomegalovirus serostatus. Study-level results: Repertoires predicted CMV serostatus with median bootstrapped AUC of roughly 0.96.

The sort gate was single viable CD3+CD4+CD8-CD45RO+ cells for memory CD4+ T cells. Germline V gives CDR1 SGHTS, CDR2 YDEGEE. The V and J ends lost 0 bases and 4 bases respectively, with 8 bases between them. CDR3 length: 13 amino acids. As handled by the study authors: Out-of-frame sequences were removed, leaving roughly 2.1 million distinct TCRbeta sequences. Measured with immunoSEQ multiplex PCR; TCRdb has only the in-frame clones, and not every one. V and J calls and clone size follow that table, whereas D and trimming were derived from the DNA. The top ten hold roughly 5% of the sample, which has 35,000 to 45,000 clones, 70% to 80% seen once.

This TCR was recovered from an adult in good health and CMV-seropositive. This rearrangement joins TRBV5-8 to TRBJ2-7; no definite D call. The sample comprised memory CD4+ T cells from blood. The CDR3 spells CASSLAPGYEQYF. CDR3 in DNA: TGTGCCAGCAGCTTGGCCCCAGGATACGAGCAGTACTTC.